These 9 T cell receptor beta chains were all obtained from the same sample, sequenced in a study of T cells in Graves' hyperthyroidism and ophthalmopathy. Regions amplified from RNA transcripts were the TCR beta CDR3 regions. An initial round of RT-PCR targeting the TCR CDR3 relied on the HTBI primer set. Via MiXCR, TCRdb re-called the multiplex PCR reads, giving one row per CDR3 protein. The top ten clones hold roughly 10% of a sample with hundreds of thousands of distinct CDR3 sequences, 12% to 15% of them seen once. Sequenced sample: blood. The receptors stem from a woman under 30 with Graves' hyperthyroidism.

This sequence joins TRBV4-2 and TRBJ1-5, with a tentative D call TRBD1 (5 bases). CDR1 is LGHNA and CDR2 is YNFKEQ in the germline V gene. The CDR3 has 15 amino acids. Trimming cost V 0 bases and J 6 bases, with 12 bases left between them. The CDR3 loop reads CASSQDDGGVQPQHF. DNA of the CDR3: TGTGCCAGCAGCCAAGACGACGGGGGTGTTCAGCCCCAGCATTTT.

In the case of this clonotype: Because it lacks the conserved phenylalanine or tryptophan at the end, this CDR3 is likely a read error. The chain employs TRBV7-9 and TRBJ2-7; D might be TRBD1 (5 bases). The CDR3 consists of 12 residues. Germline-derived CDR1 and CDR2 are SEHNR and FQNEAQ (reference sequence). V shed 3 bases and J shed 4 bases, with 7 bases lying between them. CDR3 nucleotide sequence: TGTGCCAGCAGCTTTGGGGCATACGAGCAGTACCTC. Its protein is CASSFGAYEQYL.

This clonotype has ten or more counts. This chain uses TRBV12-3 or TRBV12-4 with TRBJ2-1; D assignment may be TRBD1 or TRBD2 (5 bases each). CDR3 length: 16 residues. Trimming pared 2 bases from V and 7 bases from J, leaving 18 bases between. CDR3 nucleotide sequence: TGTGCCAGCAGTTTACGAGGGGCGGGCCACATGAATGAGCAGTTCTTC. It specifies CASSLRGAGHMNEQFF.

This clonotype was detected ten times or more. The rearrangement links TRBV2 to TRBJ2-5, with 11 positions matching TRBD1. The CDR3 has 18 residues. V lost 6 bases and J lost 2; bases outside the gene matches: 14. CDR1 and CDR2 (germline): SNHLY, FYNNEI. The chain's CDR3 is CASRVGTGGTSGQETQYF. The CDR3, as DNA: TGTGCCAGCAGGGTCGGGACAGGGGGAACTAGCGGACAAGAGACCCAGTACTTC.

This chain uses TRBV6-1 with TRBJ1-1; D gene unclear. The CDR3 has 14 amino acids. The V gene lost 5 bases and the J gene lost 0 bases, with 10 bases spanning the gap. Germline V gene sequence: CDR1 MNHNS, CDR2 SASEGT. This chain's CDR3 is CASSRELMNTEAFF. CDR3 coding DNA: TGTGCCAGCAGTAGGGAACTAATGAACACTGAAGCTTTCTTT.

This clonotype occurred a few times. The DNA for the CDR3 is TGCAGTGCTGGGGACAGGAAAAGGACGGGTACTAATGAAAAACTGTTTTTT. Translating it yields CSAGDRKRTGTNEKLFF. The gene calls are TRBV20-1 and TRBJ1-4; 8 nucleotides line up with TRBD1. CDR1 is DFQATT and CDR2 is SNEGSKA in the germline V gene (reference sequence). The CDR3 covers 17 residues. Unmatched junction bases numbered 13, after V lost 5 bases and J lost 2 bases.

The genes are TRBV30 and TRBJ2-1; 8 bases are shared with TRBD1. V gave up 7 bases and J gave up 16 bases; unmatched junction bases: 18. The V gene's germline CDR1 is GTSNPN and CDR2 SVGIG (reference sequence). The CDR3 contains 13 residues. The CDR3 here is CASDLLLGQGVFF. The CDR3 nucleotides are TGTGCCTCCGATCTCCTACTTGGACAGGGTGTCTTCTTC.

About this clonotype itself: A read error may account for a junction end that differs from germline. The chain employs TRBV29-1 and TRBJ2-2; perhaps D is TRBD1 or TRBD2 (5 bases each). The CDR3 sequence is 15 residues long. Germline values: CDR1 SQVTM, CDR2 ANQGSEA. DNA of the CDR3: TGCAGCGTTGAAGAGGATAACAGGAGCACCGGGGAGCTGGTTTTT. Protein: CSVEEDNRSTGELVF.

The chain uses TRBV10-3 and TRBJ1-2, with TRBD1 matching over 9 bases. Germline V gene lookup returns CDR1 ENHRY and CDR2 SYGVKD. Trimming removed 5 bases from V and 6 bases from J; junction bases left unmatched: 13. CDR3 length equals 16 residues. The CDR3 bases are TGTGCCATCAGTCAAAGGGGACAGGGTTTTGATGATGGCTACACCTTC. Translation gives CAISQRGQGFDDGYTF.